These T cell receptor beta chains were read from a single sample in a study of shared clonotypes between healthy human individuals. The assay was immunoSEQ multiplex PCR, and TCRdb's table has in-frame clones only and misses some. The sample lists about 2.2 million clones; over 85% were seen once. The sample comprised naive CD8+ T cells from PBMCs. These receptors were collected from a man aged 18 to 30 in good health. Some clones in this sample may be carry-over from other donors' samples. Both conserved end residues are part of each CDR3. Each record gives: J gene, D gene, V gene, clone size, CDR3 protein, CDR3 DNA. The D gene is left open where the match is weak. Clone size is shown for a subset of rows, as once, few, many or a class of expanded clone.

J gene: TRBJ2-7
D gene: NA
V gene: TRBV5-6
clone size: NA
CDR3 protein: CASSGGTQGAYEQYF
CDR3 DNA: TGTGCCAGCAGCGGGGGGACACAAGGGGCCTACGAGCAGTACTTC

J gene: TRBJ1-1
D gene: NA
V gene: TRBV28
clone size: once
CDR3 protein: CASSVQSGAEAFF
CDR3 DNA: TGTGCCAGCAGTGTCCAGAGTGGGGCTGAAGCTTTCTTT

J gene: TRBJ2-4
D gene: NA
V gene: TRBV5-5
clone size: NA
CDR3 protein: CASSLHSTNIQYF
CDR3 DNA: TGTGCCAGCAGCTTGCACAGCACAAACATTCAGTACTTC

J gene: TRBJ2-1
D gene: NA
V gene: TRBV5-1
clone size: NA
CDR3 protein: CASSLMGPGYNEQFF
CDR3 DNA: TGCGCCAGCAGCCTAATGGGACCGGGATACAATGAGCAGTTCTTC

J gene: TRBJ2-2
D gene: NA
V gene: TRBV7-6
clone size: NA
CDR3 protein: CASSLLAVGGELFF
CDR3 DNA: TGTGCCAGCAGCTTATTAGCGGTGGGCGGGGAGCTGTTTTTT

J gene: TRBJ2-2
D gene: NA
V gene: TRBV9
clone size: few
CDR3 protein: CASNGDSGYPGELFF
CDR3 DNA: TGTGCCAGCAACGGGGACTCCGGGTACCCCGGGGAGCTGTTTTTT

J gene: TRBJ1-5
D gene: NA
V gene: TRBV4-1
clone size: NA
CDR3 protein: CASSQINEGGEPPQHF
CDR3 DNA: TGCGCCAGCAGCCAAATAAATGAGGGCGGAGAGCCGCCCCAGCATTTT

J gene: TRBJ1-4
D gene: NA
V gene: TRBV5-1
clone size: NA
CDR3 protein: CASRDQGEKLFF
CDR3 DNA: TGCGCCAGCAGGGATCAGGGTGAAAAACTGTTTTTT

J gene: TRBJ1-1
D gene: NA
V gene: TRBV6-1
clone size: NA
CDR3 protein: CASDTEAFF
CDR3 DNA: TGCGCTAGCGACACTGAAGCTTTCTTT

J gene: TRBJ1-2
D gene: TRBD1
V gene: TRBV5-6
clone size: NA
CDR3 protein: CASSLGQGWNYGYTF
CDR3 DNA: TGTGCCAGCAGCTTGGGACAGGGGTGGAACTATGGCTACACCTTC

J gene: TRBJ2-7
D gene: TRBD1
V gene: TRBV11-2
clone size: NA
CDR3 protein: CASSLSLDRGNGNEQYF
CDR3 DNA: TGTGCCAGCAGCTTAAGCCTGGACAGGGGGAATGGGAACGAGCAGTACTTC

J gene: TRBJ2-5
D gene: TRBD1
V gene: TRBV4-1
clone size: NA
CDR3 protein: CASSQVGFGTEETQYF
CDR3 DNA: TGCGCCAGCAGCCAAGTGGGATTCGGGACAGAAGAGACCCAGTACTTC

J gene: TRBJ1-6
D gene: NA
V gene: TRBV28
clone size: NA
CDR3 protein: CASSFPSPLHF
CDR3 DNA: TGTGCCAGCAGTTTTCCCTCACCCCTCCACTTT

J gene: TRBJ2-5
D gene: NA
V gene: TRBV5-4
clone size: NA
CDR3 protein: CASSAPDSQETQYF
CDR3 DNA: TGTGCCAGCAGCGCGCCGGACTCCCAAGAGACCCAGTACTTC

J gene: TRBJ2-1
D gene: NA
V gene: TRBV15
clone size: NA
CDR3 protein: CATSRSHNEQFF
CDR3 DNA: TGTGCCACCAGCAGATCTCACAATGAGCAGTTCTTC

J gene: TRBJ2-2
D gene: NA
V gene: TRBV7-9
clone size: NA
CDR3 protein: CASSLAGVIYTGELFF
CDR3 DNA: TGTGCCAGCAGCTTAGCGGGAGTTATTTACACCGGGGAGCTGTTTTTT

J gene: TRBJ2-5
D gene: NA
V gene: TRBV6-5
clone size: NA
CDR3 protein: CASLAQETQYF
CDR3 DNA: TGTGCCAGCCTAGCCCAAGAGACCCAGTACTTC

J gene: TRBJ2-7
D gene: TRBD2
V gene: TRBV5-5
clone size: NA
CDR3 protein: CASSLEGREGRYEQYF
CDR3 DNA: TGTGCCAGCAGCTTGGAGGGGCGGGAGGGCCGGTACGAGCAGTACTTC

J gene: TRBJ1-5
D gene: NA
V gene: TRBV2
clone size: NA
CDR3 protein: CASSEGNQPQHF
CDR3 DNA: TGTGCCAGCAGTGAGGGCAATCAGCCCCAGCATTTT

J gene: TRBJ2-7
D gene: TRBD2
V gene: TRBV19
clone size: few
CDR3 protein: CASSMGGAYEQYF
CDR3 DNA: TGTGCCAGTAGTATGGGAGGGGCCTACGAGCAGTACTTC

J gene: TRBJ1-6
D gene: NA
V gene: TRBV11-2
clone size: NA
CDR3 protein: CAISRGDSGSPLHF
CDR3 DNA: TGTGCCATCTCACGTGGGGATTCGGGGTCACCCCTCCACTTT

J gene: TRBJ2-1
D gene: TRBD2
V gene: TRBV27
clone size: NA
CDR3 protein: CASSDIGLARYNEQFF
CDR3 DNA: TGTGCCAGCAGCGACATCGGACTAGCGCGGTACAATGAGCAGTTCTTC

J gene: TRBJ1-1
D gene: NA
V gene: TRBV5-4
clone size: few
CDR3 protein: CASSLSPGMNTEAFF
CDR3 DNA: TGTGCCAGCAGCTTGTCCCCGGGGATGAACACTGAAGCTTTCTTT

J gene: TRBJ2-7
D gene: NA
V gene: TRBV30
clone size: NA
CDR3 protein: CAWSRAISYEQYF
CDR3 DNA: TGTGCCTGGAGTAGAGCGATCTCCTACGAGCAGTACTTC

J gene: TRBJ2-3
D gene: NA
V gene: TRBV27
clone size: NA
CDR3 protein: CASSGYMGTQYF
CDR3 DNA: TGTGCCAGCAGTGGGTATATGGGGACGCAGTATTTT

J gene: TRBJ2-5
D gene: NA
V gene: TRBV7-7
clone size: NA
CDR3 protein: CASSFPDRQETQYF
CDR3 DNA: TGTGCCAGCAGCTTCCCGGACAGACAAGAGACCCAGTACTTC

J gene: TRBJ2-7
D gene: NA
V gene: TRBV20-1
clone size: NA
CDR3 protein: CSARVGGEQYF
CDR3 DNA: TGCAGTGCTAGAGTAGGGGGCGAGCAGTACTTC

J gene: TRBJ2-3
D gene: NA
V gene: TRBV30
clone size: NA
CDR3 protein: CAWSYDSSTTDTQYF
CDR3 DNA: TGTGCCTGGAGTTATGACAGTTCCACCACAGATACGCAGTATTTT